The next 17 T cell receptor beta chains were all read from a single sample in a study of OX40 agonist ivuxolimab in advanced cancers. Clones were read by immunoSEQ multiplex PCR, and TCRdb kept only the in-frame ones, dropping some. The data hold about 56,000 clones, with 80% to 95% observed a single time. This specimen consisted of CD4+ or CD8+ T cells sorted from blood, obtained in a trial of the OX40 agonist ivuxolimab. Receptor source: an adult with an advanced solid tumor such as melanoma, head and neck, liver or kidney cancer.

V usage is TRBV7-9 and J usage is TRBJ1-1; 9 bases map to TRBD1. This CDR3 spans 13 amino acids. CDR1 and CDR2 (germline): SEHNR, FQNEAQ (reference sequence). V was pared by 6 bases and J by 3 bases, with 2 bases of the junction left unmatched. The CDR3 DNA is TGTGCCAGCAGGCGGACAGGGGACACTGAAGCTTTCTTT. This sequence encodes CASRRTGDTEAFF.

The rearrangement joins TRBV25-1 to TRBJ1-2; D is ambiguous. Trimming took 1 base from V and 5 from J, leaving 8 bases between them. CDR3 length equals 13 residues. Germline V gene lookup returns CDR1 MGHDK and CDR2 SYGVNS. Written as DNA, the CDR3 is TGTGCCAGCAGTGAATTGGTGGGATATGGCTACACCTTC. It codes for CASSELVGYGYTF.

The genes are TRBV7-6 and TRBJ2-3; TRBD2 matches 8 bases. V was clipped by 0 bases and J by 1 base; unmatched bases: 0. CDR3 length equals 15 residues. The germline V gene encodes CDR1 SGHVS and CDR2 FNYEAQ. The CDR3 coding sequence is TGTGCCAGCAGCTTAGCTAGCGGGGGCACAGATACGCAGTATTTT. It codes for CASSLASGGTDTQYF.

The rearrangement joins TRBV2 to TRBJ2-3; possibly TRBD2 for D (5 bases). This CDR3 comprises 16 residues. V was cut by 6 bases and J by 0 bases, with 16 bases left in between. Per germline, CDR1 SNHLY and CDR2 FYNNEI. The DNA for the CDR3 is TGTGCCAGCAGCCCGCTGAGCGGAACTAGCACAGATACGCAGTATTTT. Protein sequence: CASSPLSGTSTDTQYF.

V and J are TRBV9 and TRBJ2-2; 11 nucleotides line up with TRBD2. The CDR3 length is 15 residues. CDR1 and CDR2 (germline): SGDLS, YYNGEE. V lost 0 bases, J lost 7 bases, and 2 bases stayed unmatched. CDR3 protein: CASSVVGTSGGELFF. CDR3 in DNA: TGTGCCAGCAGCGTAGTGGGGACTAGCGGCGGGGAGCTGTTTTTT.

The V call is TRBV2, the J call TRBJ2-7, with 8 positions matching TRBD1. The CDR3 extends over 13 amino acids. Germline-derived CDR1 and CDR2 are SNHLY and FYNNEI. The ends lost 4 bases at V and 4 bases at J; junction bases unmatched: 3. The CDR3 coding sequence is TGTGCCAGCAGTGTCGGACAGGGTTACGAGCAGTACTTC. Protein sequence: CASSVGQGYEQYF.

V gene TRBV2 combines with J gene TRBJ2-3; 7 bases are shared with TRBD1. The V gene end was trimmed by 6 bases and the J gene end by 2 bases; junction bases not matched to a gene: 2. Germline-derived CDR1 and CDR2 are SNHLY and FYNNEI. The CDR3 runs 13 residues. Written as DNA, the CDR3 is TGTGCCAGCAGGGGGACAGACACAGATACGCAGTATTTT. Residues: CASRGTDTDTQYF. The full variable domain, rest sourced from reference TRBV2 and TRBJ2-3, is EPEVTQTPSHQVTQMGQEVILRCVPISNHLYFYWYRQILGQKVEFLVSFYNNEISEKSEIFDDQFSVERPDGSNFTLKIRSTKLEDSAMYFCASRGTDTDTQYFGPGTRLTVL.

With regard to this clone: Relative to the germline gene, one junction end is altered; a read error may explain this. Different DNA sequences within this sample yield the same CDR3. The chain is built from TRBV6-5 and TRBJ2-7; TRBD1 is a possible D gene (6 bases). CDR1 MNHEY and CDR2 SVGAGI come from the germline V gene. The CDR3 spans 13 residues. Here the CDR3 DNA reads TGCGCCAGCAGTTCCCGACAGGATTACGAGCAGTACTTC. As protein: CASSSRQDYEQYF.

The genes are TRBV4-3 and TRBJ2-1; D is perhaps TRBD1 (6 bases). CDR1 and CDR2 (germline): LGHNA, YSLEER. Trimming removed 4 bases from V and 5 bases from J, with 12 bases in between. The CDR3 has 14 residues. CDR3 residues: CASSPRGVDNEQFF. Here the CDR3 DNA reads TGCGCCAGCAGCCCCAGGGGAGTGGACAATGAGCAGTTCTTC.

The J gene is TRBJ2-5, the V gene TRBV18; no clear D gene. Germline V gene data show CDR1 as KGHSH and CDR2 as LQKENI. This CDR3 contains 14 residues. V lost 3 bases and J 5 bases, leaving 13 bases between the germline ends. DNA for the CDR3: TGTGCCAGCTCACCTCCGAACGGGTTTGAGACCCAGTACTTC. Translation gives CASSPPNGFETQYF.

V gene TRBV6-4 combines with J gene TRBJ2-1; D uncertain. CDR1 and CDR2 (germline): MRHNA, SNTAGT. Trimming shortened V by 7 bases and J by 3 bases, and 13 bases separated the two germline ends. The CDR3 has 14 residues. The CDR3 DNA reads TGTGCCAGCAAACCTAACACCTACTACAATGAGCAGTTCTTC. Translation gives CASKPNTYYNEQFF.

The rearrangement links TRBV13 to TRBJ2-7; TRBD1 or TRBD2 may be the D gene (5 bases each). CDR3 size: 14 residues. Germline lookup yields CDR1 PRHDT and CDR2 FYEKMQ (reference sequence). V was clipped by 5 bases and J by 6 bases, with 17 bases between them. Here the CDR3 DNA reads TGTGCCAGCAGCGTTGGAGACGGGGCCTCCGAGCAGTACTTC. Encoded protein: CASSVGDGASEQYF. The whole variable domain, remainder taken from reference TRBV13 and TRBJ2-7, is AAGVIQSPRHLIKEKRETATLKCYPIPRHDTVYWYQQGPGQDPQFLISFYEKMQSDKGSIPDRFSAQQFSDYHSELNMSSLELGDSALYFCASSVGDGASEQYFGPGTRLTVT.

The chain recombines TRBV27 with TRBJ2-3, with D perhaps matching TRBD1 or TRBD2 (5 bases each). Germline V lookup: CDR1 MNHEY, CDR2 SMNVEV (reference sequence). The V gene lost 4 bases and the J gene lost 6 bases, with 11 bases spanning the gap. This CDR3 comprises 13 residues. CDR3: CASSSGAADTQYF. CDR3 in DNA: TGTGCCAGCAGTTCCGGGGCCGCGGATACGCAGTATTTT.

V is TRBV28 and J is TRBJ2-7; D might be TRBD2 (6 bases). V lost 3 bases, J lost 2 bases, and 11 bases lay in between. Germline assignment: CDR1 MDHEN and CDR2 SYDVKM. The CDR3 is 14 residues long. The CDR3 reads CASSFRGTTYEQYF. CDR3 nucleotides: TGTGCCAGCAGTTTCCGGGGGACCACCTACGAGCAGTACTTC.

This chain links TRBV11-3 with TRBJ1-2; D may be TRBD1 (5 bases). The germline gives CDR1 SGHNT, CDR2 YENEEA. The CDR3 runs to 13 residues. Trimming took off 1 base at V and 7 bases at J, with 10 bases between the two ends. CDR3 sequence reads: CASSLALGRGYTF. The CDR3 nucleotides are TGTGCCAGCAGCTTAGCTTTGGGACGTGGCTACACCTTC.

The CDR3 spells CAWIKFANTGELFF. The CDR3 DNA is TGTGCCTGGATAAAGTTCGCGAACACCGGGGAGCTGTTTTTT. This rearrangement joins TRBV30 to TRBJ2-2; D is ambiguous. CDR3 length equals 14 residues. Germline V gene lookup returns CDR1 GTSNPN and CDR2 SVGIG (reference sequence). V lost 4 bases and J 0 bases, leaving 9 bases between the germline ends.

Details on this clone: The junction and the germline gene differ at one end; a read error may be behind it. The V call is TRBV7-7, the J call TRBJ2-2, with a weak D call TRBD2 (5 bases). The CDR3 is made up of 17 amino acids. Per germline, CDR1 SSHAT and CDR2 FNYEAQ (reference sequence). The CDR3 here is CASSLDPARVRTGELFF. The CDR3 nucleotides are TGTGCTAGCAGCTTAGACCCGGCGCGGGTGAGAACCGGGGAGCTGTTTTTT.